Listed here are 5 T cell receptor beta chains from one sample, sequenced in a study of blood T cell repertoires in COVID-19. The table came from immunoSEQ multiplex PCR; TCRdb's copy has only in-frame clones and leaves some out. The top ten hold around 12% of the sample, which has 81,000 or so clones, about 89% seen once. The sequencing sample was made of peripheral blood. The receptors come from an older man with active or convalescent COVID-19.

This chain joins TRBV7-9 and TRBJ1-6; D is unresolved. V lost 1 base and J 11 bases, leaving 9 bases between the germline ends. Germline values: CDR1 SEHNR, CDR2 FQNEAQ (reference sequence). This CDR3 contains 13 residues. The CDR3 nucleotides read TGTGCCAGCAGCTTAGTCCAAAGCGCACCCCTCCACTTT. Protein: CASSLVQSAPLHF. The full variable domain, in which reference TRBV7-9 and TRBJ1-6 provide the parts outside the CDR3, is DTGVSQNPRHKITKRGQNVTFRCDPISEHNRLYWYRQTLGQGPEFLTYFQNEAQLEKSRLLSDRFSAERPKGSFSTLEIQRTEQGDSAMYLCASSLVQSAPLHFGNGTRLTVT.

The CDR3 is CASIHGQGPFSGELFF. CDR3 nucleotide sequence: TGTGCCAGCATCCACGGACAGGGTCCATTCTCCGGGGAGCTGTTTTTT. This chain links TRBV28 with TRBJ2-2; 8 bases are shared with TRBD1. Trimming cost V 7 bases and J 6 bases; bases outside gene matches: 13. The V gene's germline CDR1 is MDHEN and CDR2 SYDVKM. This CDR3 is built from 16 residues.

The V call is TRBV30, the J call TRBJ2-2; TRBD1 matches at 7 bases. The CDR3 spans 13 residues. The germline CDR1 and CDR2 sequences are GTSNPN and SVGIG (reference sequence). Trimming cost V 8 bases and J 4 bases; bases outside gene matches: 7. In DNA, the CDR3 is TGTGCCACCTCGGGACAGCCCACCGGGGAGCTGTTTTTT. Translating it yields CATSGQPTGELFF.

This clone was observed a single time. The CDR3 here is CASSLRGRKNEKLFF. CDR3 DNA sequence: TGTGCCAGCAGCCTCAGGGGGCGAAAAAATGAAAAACTGTTTTTT. The chain carries TRBV7-9 and TRBJ1-4; TRBD1 aligns across 8 bases. Per germline, CDR1 SEHNR and CDR2 FQNEAQ (reference sequence). The CDR3 covers 15 residues. V trimming: 5 bases; J trimming: 5 bases; junction bases outside the gene matches: 7.

This clone was counted a single time. The chain carries TRBV6-2 or TRBV6-3 and TRBJ1-1; a weak D match, TRBD1 (5 bases). Germline loops: CDR1 MNHEY, CDR2 SVGEGT. V was cut by 6 bases and J by 3 bases, with 20 bases left in between. This CDR3 has 16 amino acids. The CDR3 sequence is CASRPLGPRWDTEAFF. DNA for the CDR3: TGTGCCAGCAGACCTCTGGGGCCCCGTTGGGACACTGAAGCTTTCTTT.